In this sample, the clone carrying this TCR beta chain turned up once. What it binds is unknown. The data derive from a study of OX40 agonist ivuxolimab in advanced cancers. Notes on the study in general: Mean expanded clone counts were higher in CD8+ than CD4+ T cells. The specificity for antigen of the expanded peripheral T cells was not determined.

TCRdb keeps only in-frame clones here, not all; method: immunoSEQ multiplex PCR. The repertoire holds about 90,000 clones, with roughly nine tenths as singletons. The sequencing used CD4+ or CD8+ T cells sorted from blood, collected in a trial of the OX40 agonist ivuxolimab. The TCR was taken from an adult with an advanced solid tumor such as melanoma, head and neck, liver or kidney cancer.

The CDR3: CASSVSGTGTYEQYF. CDR3 sequence (DNA): TGTGCCAGCAGCGTCTCCGGGACAGGAACCTACGAGCAGTACTTC. The gene calls are TRBV28 and TRBJ2-7; 8 positions match TRBD1. The CDR3 spans 15 residues. The ends lost 6 bases at V and 2 bases at J; junction bases unmatched: 9. CDR1 and CDR2 (germline): MDHEN, SYDVKM.